Listed here are 32 T cell receptor beta chains from one sample, sequenced in a study of lymphopenia after photon versus proton radiotherapy. Sequenced by immunoSEQ multiplex PCR; TCRdb stores in-frame clones only, minus some. Of around 62,000 clones in the sample, roughly 84% were seen once. The sample in question was peripheral blood, obtained from a patient treated with proton-based radiotherapy. Every receptor here comes from a man between 60 and 75 years old with pancreatic cancer.

The chain links TRBV29-1 to TRBJ1-2; D is uncertain. This CDR3 is built from 14 residues. Germline CDR1 SQVTM, CDR2 ANQGSEA. The ends were cut back, 6 bases at V and 2 bases at J, with 16 bases in the middle. CDR3 in DNA: TGCAGCGTCCCGCGCGGGAACTTGAACTATGGCTACACCTTC. It specifies CSVPRGNLNYGYTF. Based on the CDR3 plus reference TRBV29-1 and TRBJ1-2, the full variable domain is SAVISQKPSRDICQRGTSLTIQCQVDSQVTMMFWYRQQPGQSLTLIATANQGSEATYESGFVIDKFPISRPNLTFSTLTVSNMSPEDSSIYLCSVPRGNLNYGYTFGSGTRLTVV.

V and J are TRBV2 and TRBJ2-3, with D possibly being TRBD1 (6 bases). Germline V gene data show CDR1 as SNHLY and CDR2 as FYNNEI. The CDR3 spans 15 residues. V gave up 6 bases and J gave up 4 bases, with 17 bases separating them. CDR3 bases: TGTGCCAGCAGACCAGGGACATCATGGGCAGATACGCAGTATTTT. Protein: CASRPGTSWADTQYF.

The CDR3 is CASSPPQGRTDTQYF. The CDR3 region has the DNA TGCGCCAGCAGCCCGCCACAGGGCCGCACAGATACGCAGTATTTT. V usage is TRBV5-1 and J usage is TRBJ2-3; tentatively, D is TRBD1 (6 bases). Germline V gene lookup returns CDR1 SGHRS and CDR2 YFSETQ. Trimming stripped 4 bases from V and 1 base from J, with 13 bases between. There are 15 residues in the CDR3. The whole variable domain, remainder taken from reference TRBV5-1 and TRBJ2-3, is KAGVTQTPRYLIKTRGQQVTLSCSPISGHRSVSWYQQTPGQGLQFLFEYFSETQRNKGNFPGRFSGRQFSNSRSEMNVSTLELGDSALYLCASSPPQGRTDTQYFGPGTRLTVL.

This clone occurred a few times. The V gene is TRBV7-5, the J gene TRBJ2-1. TRBV7-5 represents a pseudogene. The CDR3 totals 17 residues. CDR3 loop: CARSPQGGGHPYNEQFF. The CDR3 DNA reads TGTGCCAGAAGCCCCCAGGGTGGGGGGCACCCGTACAATGAGCAGTTCTTC.

V is TRBV2 and J is TRBJ1-1, with TRBD1 matching over 7 bases. CDR1 and CDR2 from the germline V gene are SNHLY and FYNNEI. With V trimmed by 7 bases and J by 1 base, 3 bases remained unmatched. The CDR3 is 13 residues long. CDR3 sequence reads: CASKDRENTEAFF. The CDR3 region has the DNA TGTGCCAGCAAAGACAGGGAGAACACTGAAGCTTTCTTT.

The gene calls are TRBV4-2 and TRBJ2-3, with 9 bases lining up with TRBD2. Germline values: CDR1 LGHNA, CDR2 YNFKEQ. The junction had 5 bases not matched to a gene; V was cut back by 0 bases and J by 4 bases. The CDR3 totals 16 residues. CDR3 bases: TGTGCCAGCAGCCAAGACTCTAGCGGGACTGCAGATACGCAGTATTTT. Protein sequence: CASSQDSSGTADTQYF.

This rearrangement joins TRBV6-5 to TRBJ1-1; D gene uncertain. Trimming left V 0 bases short and J 5 bases short, with 10 bases between. Germline V lookup: CDR1 MNHEY, CDR2 SVGAGI. This CDR3 spans 14 amino acids. Written as DNA, the CDR3 is TGTGCCAGCAGTTACTCTTTGGGTAGTACTGAAGCTTTCTTT. This sequence encodes CASSYSLGSTEAFF.

About this clone: Other DNA sequences in this specimen translate into the identical CDR3. The rearrangement uses TRBV18 and TRBJ2-5; D is unresolved. Germline CDR1 and CDR2: KGHSH and LQKENI. The CDR3 runs 11 residues. V gave up 3 bases and J gave up 2 bases, with 1 base separating them. CDR3 sequence (DNA): TGTGCCAGCTCACCTCAAGAGACCCAGTACTTC. Amino acids: CASSPQETQYF. Full variable domain (outside the CDR3, taken from reference TRBV18 and TRBJ2-5): NAGVMQNPRHLVRRRGQEARLRCSPMKGHSHVYWYRQLPEEGLKFMVYLQKENIIDESGMPKERFSAEFPKEGPSILRIQQVVRGDSAAYFCASSPQETQYFGPGTRLLVL.

The chain joins TRBV2 to TRBJ2-1; a possible D gene is TRBD2 (6 bases). This CDR3 region has 13 residues. Per germline, CDR1 SNHLY and CDR2 FYNNEI. The germline V and J ends were trimmed by 4 bases and 8 bases, with 12 bases remaining between them. Here the CDR3 DNA reads TGTGCCAGCAGTGCCCGACTAGTCGATGAGCAGTTCTTC. Encoded protein: CASSARLVDEQFF.

This rearrangement joins TRBV29-1 to TRBJ1-4; D gene unclear. This CDR3 has 13 residues. The ends were cut back, 6 bases at V and 0 bases at J, with 8 bases in the middle. Germline values: CDR1 SQVTM, CDR2 ANQGSEA. In DNA, the CDR3 is TGCAGCGTAGGCCCTGCAACTAATGAAAAACTGTTTTTT. This gives the protein CSVGPATNEKLFF.

The genes are TRBV19 and TRBJ2-2; possible D gene TRBD2, 6 bases. The V gene's germline CDR1 is LNHDA and CDR2 SQIVND (reference sequence). Trimming removed 4 bases at V and 1 base at J, with 16 bases between. The CDR3 is 17 residues long. The CDR3 reads CASSTQWRDGNTGELFF. The CDR3 DNA follows: TGTGCCAGTAGTACCCAGTGGAGGGATGGGAACACCGGGGAGCTGTTTTTT.

The chain combines TRBV7-9 with TRBJ2-5, with TRBD1 matching over 10 bases. V shed 6 bases, J shed 4 bases, and the junction held 11 bases outside the gene matches. The germline V gene has CDR1 SEHNR and CDR2 FQNEAQ (reference sequence). This CDR3 is built from 16 residues. The DNA for the CDR3 is TGTGCCAGCAGGAGGACCGGGACAGGGGTAGGAGAGACCCAGTACTTC. Translating gives CASRRTGTGVGETQYF.

The chain recombines TRBV28 with TRBJ2-2; the D call may be TRBD1 or TRBD2 (5 bases each). Trimming took 7 bases from V and 0 from J, leaving 15 bases between them. The CDR3 is 16 amino acids. From germline, CDR1 is MDHEN and CDR2 SYDVKM. This CDR3 is CASISWGFANTGELFF. The DNA for the CDR3 is TGTGCCAGCATATCGTGGGGGTTCGCGAACACCGGGGAGCTGTTTTTT.

The V gene is TRBV11-2, the J gene TRBJ1-2; the D is unclear. This CDR3 is built from 15 residues. Trimming removed 5 bases at V and 8 bases at J, with 21 bases between. Germline V gives CDR1 SGHAT, CDR2 FQNNGV. CDR3 amino acids: CASSIGTISGKGYTF. CDR3 bases: TGTGCCAGCAGCATCGGAACCATCTCTGGGAAGGGCTACACCTTC. Combining the CDR3 with reference TRBV11-2 and TRBJ1-2 gives the whole variable domain EAGVAQSPRYKIIEKRQSVAFWCNPISGHATLYWYQQILGQGPKLLIQFQNNGVVDDSQLPKDRFSAERLKGVDSTLKIQPAKLEDSAVYLCASSIGTISGKGYTFGSGTRLTVV.

This chain joins TRBV6-1 and TRBJ2-1, with D unclear. CDR1 is MNHNS and CDR2 is SASEGT in the germline V gene. With 5 bases removed from V and 7 bases from J, the gap between germline ends came to 18 bases. The CDR3 totals 15 residues. CDR3: CASSSTPRDLNEQFF. The CDR3 nucleotides are TGTGCCAGCAGTTCGACTCCAAGAGACCTTAATGAGCAGTTCTTC.

CDR3 sequence (DNA): TGTGCCACCAGCAGAGATCTTCGGGATAGGGAGCAGTACTTC. Amino acid sequence: CATSRDLRDREQYF. The chain employs TRBV15 and TRBJ2-7; maybe TRBD2 (5 bases). The CDR3 runs to 14 residues. Looked up from germline, CDR1 is LNHNV and CDR2 is YYDKDF (reference sequence). V was trimmed by 0 bases and J by 7 bases, leaving 13 bases between them.

CDR3 sequence: CAISSQGTGNTIYF. The CDR3, as DNA: TGTGCCATCAGTTCACAGGGGACTGGAAACACCATATATTTT. The chain employs TRBV10-3 and TRBJ1-3, with 7 bases identical to TRBD1. The length of the CDR3 is 14 residues. Germline V gene data show CDR1 as ENHRY and CDR2 as SYGVKD. J lost 2 bases, V lost 5 bases, and 3 bases had no gene match.

The rearrangement joins TRBV5-1 to TRBJ2-7, with 10 bases identical to TRBD2. CDR3 length equals 14 residues. Per germline, CDR1 SGHRS and CDR2 YFSETQ. Germline trimming cut 4 bases from V and 6 bases from J; bases unmatched to any gene: 7. The CDR3, as DNA: TGCGCCAGCAGCCTTGGGACTAGCGTGGCCGAGCAGTACTTC. Translating gives CASSLGTSVAEQYF.

This chain joins TRBV6-1 and TRBJ2-7; 8 bases are a match to TRBD2. The junction had 10 bases not matched to a gene; V was cut back by 8 bases and J by 7 bases. This CDR3 is 13 amino acids long. CDR1 is MNHNS and CDR2 is SASEGT in the germline V gene. The DNA for the CDR3 is TGTGCCAGCTCATCTCTAATAGCGGGAGAGCAGTACTTC. It translates to CASSSLIAGEQYF.

The V and J genes are TRBV7-3 and TRBJ2-3, with 8 bases matching TRBD2. The CDR3 extends over 14 amino acids. Germline V gene sequence: CDR1 SGHTA, CDR2 FQGTGA. The junction had 4 bases not matched to a gene; V was cut back by 4 bases and J by 4 bases. The CDR3 bases are TGTGCCAGCAGCTACGGACTAGCAGCAGATACGCAGTATTTT. It encodes CASSYGLAADTQYF.

The chain recombines TRBV5-6 with TRBJ2-7, with TRBD2 identical over 10 bases. The CDR3 is 14 amino acids. With V trimmed by 4 bases and J by 5 bases, 6 bases remained unmatched. Germline V CDR1 and CDR2: SGHDT, YYEEEE. The CDR3 loop is CASSKTGLANEQYF. The CDR3 bases are TGTGCCAGCAGCAAGACGGGACTAGCGAACGAGCAGTACTTC. Filled out from reference TRBV5-6 and TRBJ2-7, the complete variable domain reads DAGVTQSPTHLIKTRGQQVTLRCSPKSGHDTVSWYQQALGQGPQFIFQYYEEEERQRGNFPDRFSGHQFPNYSSELNVNALLLGDSALYLCASSKTGLANEQYFGPGTRLTVT.

This chain joins TRBV19 and TRBJ2-1; 7 bases are shared with TRBD2. V dropped 2 bases and J dropped 0; count of bases not matched to a gene: 4. The germline V gene encodes CDR1 LNHDA and CDR2 SQIVND (reference sequence). The CDR3 is 16 amino acids. Here the CDR3 DNA reads TGTGCCAGTAGTATATTTGGGGGGGGCTCCTACAATGAGCAGTTCTTC. Translation gives CASSIFGGGSYNEQFF.

The chain couples TRBV12-5 to TRBJ2-3; 9 bases line up with TRBD2. The ends lost 2 bases at V and 1 base at J; junction bases unmatched: 1. Germline CDR1 and CDR2: LGHNT and FRNRAP. CDR3 length equals 15 residues. The CDR3 coding sequence is TGTGCTAGTGGTTTGATAGCGGGAGGCACAGATACGCAGTATTTT. Its protein is CASGLIAGGTDTQYF. The variable domain in full, completed from reference TRBV12-5 and TRBJ2-3, reads DARVTQTPRHKVTEMGQEVTMRCQPILGHNTVFWYRQTMMQGLELLAYFRNRAPLDDSGMPKDRFSAEMPDATLATLKIQPSEPRDSAVYFCASGLIAGGTDTQYFGPGTRLTVL.

The rearrangement links TRBV5-1 to TRBJ2-7; D is unclear. The CDR3 runs to 13 residues. The germline gives CDR1 SGHRS, CDR2 YFSETQ. The V gene lost 4 bases and the J gene lost 6 bases, with 14 bases spanning the gap. CDR3 region: CASSPTPASEQYF. CDR3 in DNA: TGCGCCAGCAGCCCTACGCCGGCTTCCGAGCAGTACTTC.

This chain connects TRBV15 to TRBJ2-7; D not certain. The V gene's germline CDR1 is LNHNV and CDR2 YYDKDF (reference sequence). The V end was cut by 0 bases, the J end by 4 bases, with 7 bases between. The CDR3 covers 13 residues. CDR3 bases: TGTGCCACCAGCAGAGATCTTCCTTACGAGCAGTACTTC. Protein product: CATSRDLPYEQYF.

The genes are TRBV5-5 and TRBJ2-1; no definite D call. V dropped 7 bases and J dropped 6 bases, with 14 bases sitting between them. This CDR3 is built from 13 residues. CDR1 is SGHKS, CDR2 YYEKEE, per germline (reference sequence). CDR3: CASAGHSPNEQFF. The CDR3 coding sequence is TGTGCCAGCGCCGGGCACTCTCCCAATGAGCAGTTCTTC. Together with reference TRBV5-5 and TRBJ2-1, the CDR3 gives the full variable domain: DAGVTQSPTHLIKTRGQQVTLRCSPISGHKSVSWYQQVLGQGPQFIFQYYEKEERGRGNFPDRFSARQFPNYSSELNVNALLLGDSALYLCASAGHSPNEQFFGPGTRLTVL.

J is TRBJ2-2 and V is TRBV6-6; D tentatively reads TRBD1 or TRBD2 (5 bases each). Germline V gene lookup returns CDR1 MNHNY and CDR2 SVGAGI (reference sequence). The ends were cut back, 8 bases at V and 7 bases at J, with 14 bases in the middle. The CDR3 is 13 amino acids. CDR3 sequence: CASEGSNDGELFF. The CDR3 DNA follows: TGTGCCAGCGAGGGGAGTAACGACGGGGAGCTGTTTTTT.

Note on this clone: Within the sample, other DNA sequences also encode this same CDR3. This rearrangement joins TRBV15 to TRBJ1-2, with D perhaps TRBD1 (6 bases). V was shortened by 0 bases and J by 1 base, with 9 bases between the two germline ends. CDR1 is LNHNV and CDR2 is YYDKDF in the germline V gene (reference sequence). The CDR3 is made up of 15 amino acids. The CDR3 loop is CATSREARGNYGYTF. DNA of the CDR3: TGTGCCACCAGCAGAGAGGCCAGGGGTAACTATGGCTACACCTTC.

The chain has TRBV7-8 and TRBJ2-7; TRBD1 matches 7 bases. J lost 7 bases, V lost 1 base, and 7 bases had no gene match. This CDR3 comprises 14 residues. Germline-derived CDR1 and CDR2 are SGHVS and FQNEAQ. The CDR3 DNA is TGTGCCAGCAGCTTAGTACAGGGGATGAGTGAGCAGTACTTC. Its protein is CASSLVQGMSEQYF.

This clone was observed a handful of times. This sequence joins TRBV13 and TRBJ1-1, with D possibly matching TRBD1 (5 bases). The CDR3 extends over 20 amino acids. CDR1 is PRHDT and CDR2 is FYEKMQ in the germline V gene (reference sequence). The V gene lost 4 bases and the J gene lost 4 bases, with 31 bases spanning the gap. Written as DNA, the CDR3 is TGTGCCAGCAGCTCAGAAAACCCATTACAGGTTCGGCAGTGGGGCACTGAAGCTTTCTTT. This encodes CASSSENPLQVRQWGTEAFF.

CDR3 amino acids: CASQPALASTGELFF. The CDR3, as DNA: TGTGCCAGCCAGCCGGCACTAGCGAGCACCGGGGAGCTGTTTTTT. This chain connects TRBV2 to TRBJ2-2, with 7 positions matching TRBD2. The CDR3 consists of 15 residues. Germline V gene sequence: CDR1 SNHLY, CDR2 FYNNEI. V trimming: 8 bases; J trimming: 4 bases; junction bases outside the gene matches: 10.

This chain links TRBV27 with TRBJ2-1, with a possible D match to TRBD1 (6 bases). V lost 4 bases and J 4 bases, leaving 20 bases between the germline ends. The CDR3 sequence is 17 residues long. The germline gives CDR1 MNHEY, CDR2 SMNVEV (reference sequence). The CDR3 bases are TGTGCCAGCAGTTCCTCCGGGACACTGGTTGTATACAATGAGCAGTTCTTC. This codes for CASSSSGTLVVYNEQFF.